Presented here are 14 T cell receptor beta chains from one specimen sequenced in a study of shared clonotypes between healthy human individuals. Repertoires were generated with immunoSEQ multiplex PCR, while TCRdb's copy carries only in-frame clones and drops some. This table holds more than 850,000 clones, about 80% found once. The sequencing sample was made of memory CD4+ T cells from PBMCs. Indicated subset: CD45RA-negative fraction. Receptors originate from a man younger than 35 in good health. Some clones in this sample may be carry-over from other donors' samples.

The rearrangement links TRBV29-1 to TRBJ2-3; 9 bases align to TRBD2. From germline, CDR1 is SQVTM and CDR2 ANQGSEA. The CDR3 length is 14 residues. V was pared by 0 bases and J by 5 bases, with 3 bases of the junction left unmatched. CDR3 protein: CSVEDPSGIDTQYF. In DNA, the CDR3 is TGCAGCGTTGAAGATCCTAGCGGGATAGATACGCAGTATTTT.

This clone was observed a handful of times. The J gene is TRBJ2-7, the V gene TRBV7-9, with TRBD1 matching 9 bases. The CDR3 length is 17 residues. Looked up from germline, CDR1 is SEHNR and CDR2 is FQNEAQ (reference sequence). V lost 5 bases, J lost 3 bases, and 14 bases stayed unmatched. CDR3 sequence: CASSVDFGTGNDYEQYF. The CDR3 DNA follows: TGTGCCAGCAGCGTAGATTTTGGGACAGGGAATGACTACGAGCAGTACTTC.

J is TRBJ2-1 and V is TRBV7-8; the D gene could be TRBD1 or TRBD2 (6 bases each). Trimming left V 0 bases short and J 2 bases short, with 8 bases between. CDR1 and CDR2 from the germline V gene are SGHVS and FQNEAQ. This CDR3 has 15 amino acids. CDR3 in amino acids: CASSLAEGAYNEQFF. The CDR3 DNA is TGTGCCAGCAGCTTAGCGGAGGGGGCCTACAATGAGCAGTTCTTC.

The CDR3 coding sequence is TGTGCCAGCAGTTTTAGCAGGTTAGGAGAGACCCAGTACTTC. Amino acids: CASSFSRLGETQYF. This chain connects TRBV28 to TRBJ2-5; D is ambiguous. Between the trimmed V and J ends, which lost 3 bases and 4 bases, there was a span of 12 bases. Germline lookup yields CDR1 MDHEN and CDR2 SYDVKM. The CDR3 has 14 amino acids.

This clone was counted a single time. The chain links TRBV7-9 to TRBJ2-3; possibly TRBD2 for D (5 bases). The germline CDR1 and CDR2 sequences are SEHNR and FQNEAQ (reference sequence). V was cut by 1 base and J by 2 bases, with 10 bases left in between. The CDR3 is 15 amino acids. CDR3 DNA: TGTGCCAGCAGCTTAGTACTAGGAATCACAGATACGCAGTATTTT. It specifies CASSLVLGITDTQYF.

This chain links TRBV4-3 with TRBJ1-1, with 11 positions matching TRBD1. The V gene end was trimmed by 4 bases and the J gene end by 8 bases; junction bases not matched to a gene: 12. CDR3 length: 16 residues. Per germline, CDR1 LGHNA and CDR2 YSLEER. CDR3 sequence reads: CASSLNPGTGGGEAFF. The CDR3 coding sequence is TGCGCCAGCAGCCTGAATCCCGGGACAGGGGGTGGAGAAGCTTTCTTT.

The rearrangement uses TRBV7-2 and TRBJ1-1, with D perhaps TRBD1 (5 bases). V dropped 4 bases and J dropped 10 bases, with 16 bases sitting between them. Germline V gene data show CDR1 as SGHTA and CDR2 as FQGNSA. CDR3 size: 13 residues. CDR3 in amino acids: CASSYNSGRAAFF. The CDR3, as DNA: TGTGCCAGCAGCTACAACTCAGGGAGGGCAGCTTTCTTT.

V is TRBV19 and J is TRBJ2-5; D is perhaps TRBD2 (6 bases). Per the germline V gene, CDR1 is LNHDA and CDR2 is SQIVND (reference sequence). This CDR3 is 16 amino acids long. Trimming shortened V by 5 bases and J by 4 bases, and 20 bases separated the two germline ends. The CDR3 protein is CASSPVGRRYSETQYF. In DNA, the CDR3 is TGTGCCAGTAGTCCCGTGGGGAGGCGCTACTCAGAGACCCAGTACTTC.

The CDR3 bases are TGTGCCAGCAACACCGATAGTGCTGAAGCTTTCTTT. As protein: CASNTDSAEAFF. The V call is TRBV7-9, the J call TRBJ1-1; D gene ambiguous. Per the germline V gene, CDR1 is SEHNR and CDR2 is FQNEAQ (reference sequence). This CDR3 is 12 amino acids long. The germline V and J ends were trimmed by 7 bases and 6 bases, with 12 bases remaining between them.

The table lists this clone with a count of one. The J gene is TRBJ1-4, the V gene TRBV7-9, with D maybe TRBD1 (5 bases). The CDR3 covers 15 residues. Germline CDR1 reads SEHNR; CDR2 reads FQNEAQ (reference sequence). V was shortened by 5 bases and J by 8 bases, with 18 bases between the two germline ends. This CDR3 reads CASSPDRGSGEKLFF. CDR3 in DNA: TGTGCCAGCAGCCCCGACAGAGGGTCAGGCGAAAAACTGTTTTTT.

V and J are TRBV9 and TRBJ2-5; D unresolved. Deletions cut 1 base from V and 2 bases from J, with 9 bases between. The CDR3 consists of 14 residues. CDR1 is SGDLS and CDR2 is YYNGEE in the germline V gene. CDR3 residues: CASSVQVGQETQYF. The CDR3 DNA follows: TGTGCCAGCAGCGTACAGGTGGGGCAAGAGACCCAGTACTTC. Full variable domain (missing parts from reference TRBV9 and TRBJ2-5): DSGVTQTPKHLITATGQRVTLRCSPRSGDLSVYWYQQSLDQGLQFLIQYYNGEERAKGNILERFSAQQFPDLHSELNLSSLELGDSALYFCASSVQVGQETQYFGPGTRLLVL.

J is TRBJ2-1 and V is TRBV29-1; D not certain. CDR1 SQVTM and CDR2 ANQGSEA come from the germline V gene. The CDR3 sequence is 11 residues long. V lost 7 bases and J 4 bases, leaving 8 bases between the germline ends. The CDR3 DNA follows: TGCAGCGGGATTATTTACAATGAGCAGTTCTTC. Translation gives CSGIIYNEQFF.

Remarks on this clone: The same CDR3 is also encoded by other DNA sequences in this sample. The V gene is TRBV9, the J gene TRBJ2-5; D unresolved. V was clipped by 0 bases and J by 1 base, with 7 bases between them. CDR1 is SGDLS, CDR2 YYNGEE, per germline. The CDR3 covers 14 residues. CDR3 DNA sequence: TGTGCCAGCAGCGTAGTCGGCGGCCAAGAGACCCAGTACTTC. Amino acid sequence: CASSVVGGQETQYF.

DNA of the CDR3: TGTGCCAGTAGGCATCCCGGGGGCACTAATGAAAAACTGTTTTTT. The encoded protein is CASRHPGGTNEKLFF. This chain uses TRBV19 with TRBJ1-4; TRBD1 is a possible D gene (6 bases). The CDR3 is made up of 15 amino acids. The ends were cut back, 6 bases at V and 2 bases at J, with 13 bases in the middle. Germline CDR1 and CDR2: LNHDA and SQIVND (reference sequence).